Each of the 23 T cell receptor beta chains below was sequenced from the same sample in a study of response to subunit inactivated influenza vaccine. TCRdb reprocessed the RT-PCR reads via MiXCR and lists one record per CDR3 protein. The sample has more than 700,000 distinct CDR3 sequences, 21% seen once. Here the sequenced sample was PBMCs from blood, taken approximately 5 days after vaccination. These TCRs come from a middle-aged man who received an inactivated influenza vaccine.

This chain uses TRBV7-2 with TRBJ2-3, with D uncertain. Trimming removed 5 bases from V and 9 bases from J, with 12 bases in between. The CDR3 sequence is 12 residues long. Germline V CDR1 and CDR2: SGHTA, FQGNSA. Here the CDR3 reads CASSPPLGTQYF. The CDR3, as DNA: TGTGCCAGCAGCCCACCTCTGGGCACGCAGTATTTT.

The rearrangement uses TRBV6-2 or TRBV6-3 and TRBJ2-3; 8 nucleotides line up with TRBD2. V was clipped by 2 bases and J by 5 bases; unmatched bases: 9. The CDR3 totals 16 residues. Germline values: CDR1 MNHEY, CDR2 SVGEGT. This CDR3 reads CASSYGGSGKGDTQYF. The CDR3 DNA sequence: TGTGCCAGCAGTTACGGGGGTAGCGGGAAAGGAGATACGCAGTATTTT.

There are a few counts of this clonotype. This chain uses TRBV4-1 with TRBJ2-7; 9 bases align to TRBD1. This CDR3 spans 16 amino acids. Losses at the gene ends were 4 bases for V and 4 bases for J; bases not matched to a gene: 11. CDR1 and CDR2 (germline): MGHRA, YSYEKL. Here the CDR3 DNA reads TGCGCCAGCAGCCTATCCACCGGGACAGGGCCATACGAGCAGTACTTC. Its translation is CASSLSTGTGPYEQYF.

This clonotype turned up a few times. V usage is TRBV4-2 and J usage is TRBJ2-3; the match to TRBD2 covers 13 bases. Germline trimming cut 4 bases from V and 4 bases from J; bases unmatched to any gene: 5. CDR3 length equals 16 residues. Germline CDR1 is LGHNA and CDR2 is YNFKEQ. CDR3 amino acids: CASSRATSGGSDTQYF. In DNA form, the CDR3 reads TGTGCCAGCAGCCGCGCGACTAGCGGGGGGTCAGATACGCAGTATTTT.

The V gene is TRBV20-1, the J gene TRBJ2-3; 12 positions match TRBD2. The CDR3 has 14 amino acids. After removal of 6 bases from V and 3 bases from J, the junction contained 4 bases not matched to a gene. Germline V CDR1 and CDR2: DFQATT, SNEGSKA (reference sequence). The CDR3 protein is CSAAGTSGTDTQYF. The CDR3 DNA is TGCAGTGCCGCCGGGACTAGCGGGACAGATACGCAGTATTTT.

The chain combines TRBV15 with TRBJ1-4, with a tentative D call TRBD1 (5 bases). Trimming pared 1 base from V and 4 bases from J, leaving 10 bases between. Germline-derived CDR1 and CDR2 are LNHNV and YYDKDF (reference sequence). The CDR3 is made up of 15 amino acids. The CDR3 bases are TGTGCCACCAGCAGAGTGGGGACTCTTAATGAAAAACTGTTTTTT. It codes for CATSRVGTLNEKLFF.

The chain carries TRBV20-1 and TRBJ2-7; 11 nucleotides match TRBD2. The CDR3 loop spans 19 amino acids. CDR1 DFQATT and CDR2 SNEGSKA come from the germline V gene (reference sequence). J lost 4 bases, V lost 0 bases, and 17 bases had no gene match. CDR3 DNA sequence: TGCAGTGCTAGAGATCAAGGATTACTAGCGGGAGTCTCAAAATACGAGCAGTACTTC. Translating it yields CSARDQGLLAGVSKYEQYF.

The chain is built from TRBV9 and TRBJ2-2; TRBD1 might be the D (6 bases). The CDR3 extends over 15 amino acids. Germline CDR1 and CDR2: SGDLS and YYNGEE. The V gene lost 4 bases and the J gene lost 3 bases, with 13 bases spanning the gap. CDR3 region: CASSFRTDYTGELFF. The CDR3, as DNA: TGTGCCAGCAGCTTCCGGACAGATTACACCGGGGAGCTGTTTTTT.

This clonotype was counted many times. The chain uses TRBV7-8 and TRBJ2-3; D gene unclear. Germline CDR1 SGHVS, CDR2 FQNEAQ. Trimming left V 3 bases short and J 1 base short, with 8 bases between. The CDR3 runs 14 residues. The CDR3 protein is CASSLLGRTDTQYF. The CDR3, as DNA: TGTGCCAGCAGCTTGCTTGGCCGCACAGATACGCAGTATTTT.

The chain is built from TRBV3-1 and TRBJ1-1, with unresolved D. The germline V and J ends were trimmed by 0 bases and 4 bases, with 15 bases remaining between them. The length of the CDR3 is 16 residues. Per germline, CDR1 LGHDT and CDR2 YNNKEL (reference sequence). CDR3 in DNA: TGTGCCAGCAGCCAAGATGGTGGCCCCTCGTCCACTGAAGCTTTCTTT. This translates into CASSQDGGPSSTEAFF. Drawing the rest from reference TRBV3-1 and TRBJ1-1, the complete variable domain is DTAVSQTPKYLVTQMGNDKSIKCEQNLGHDTMYWYKQDSKKFLKIMFSYNNKELIINETVPNRFSPKSPDKAHLNLHINSLELGDSAVYFCASSQDGGPSSTEAFFGQGTRLTVV.

This clonotype was picked up one time. The chain is built from TRBV5-1 and TRBJ1-5, with 9 bases matching TRBD1. The V gene's germline CDR1 is SGHRS and CDR2 YFSETQ. The CDR3 is made up of 15 amino acids. The V and J ends lost 4 bases and 7 bases, in that order; junction bases with no gene match: 9. The DNA for the CDR3 is TGCGCCAGCAGCATAACAGGGGGCGCTGGGCAGCCCCAGCATTTT. Translated, it gives CASSITGGAGQPQHF.

This clonotype was counted a few times. This rearrangement joins TRBV10-3 to TRBJ2-7; D call uncertain. The germline V and J ends were trimmed by 5 bases and 4 bases, with 6 bases remaining between them. Germline CDR1 is ENHRY and CDR2 is SYGVKD. This CDR3 contains 11 residues. The CDR3 sequence is CAISLGYEQYF. The CDR3 DNA reads TGTGCCATCAGTCTCGGGTACGAGCAGTACTTC.

The V gene is TRBV28, the J gene TRBJ1-2; the D gene is possibly TRBD1 (6 bases). Trimming removed 1 base at V and 8 bases at J, with 8 bases between. This CDR3 region has 12 residues. Germline V CDR1 and CDR2: MDHEN, SYDVKM. The CDR3 is CASSLLQGGYTF. CDR3 nucleotide sequence: TGTGCCAGCAGTTTATTGCAGGGGGGCTACACCTTC.

This clonotype appeared a few times. The chain carries TRBV4-3 and TRBJ2-5, with TRBD2 identical over 9 bases. The CDR3 contains 16 residues. Per germline, CDR1 LGHNA and CDR2 YSLEER. V lost 2 bases, J lost 4 bases, and 8 bases stayed unmatched. The CDR3 spells CASSQFIGTSLETQYF. In nucleotides, the CDR3 is TGCGCCAGCAGCCAATTTATTGGGACTAGCTTAGAGACCCAGTACTTC.

This clonotype was seen only a few times. The V call is TRBV29-1, the J call TRBJ2-1; D may be TRBD1 (6 bases). The CDR3 runs to 14 residues. The germline V gene encodes CDR1 SQVTM and CDR2 ANQGSEA. The V end was cut by 7 bases, the J end by 0 bases, with 13 bases between. CDR3 sequence: CSGKTGSSYNEQFF. For the CDR3, the DNA is TGCAGCGGAAAGACAGGCAGCTCCTACAATGAGCAGTTCTTC.

V usage is TRBV28 and J usage is TRBJ1-1; 7 nucleotides align to TRBD1. V shed 4 bases and J 1 base; nucleotides not matched to a gene: 9. CDR1 is MDHEN, CDR2 SYDVKM, per germline. This CDR3 is 16 amino acids long. CDR3 in DNA: TGTGCCAGCAGTTCCCCGGGACAGACGAGGAACACTGAAGCTTTCTTT. Its translation is CASSSPGQTRNTEAFF.

V gene TRBV12-3 or TRBV12-4 combines with J gene TRBJ2-2; TRBD1 agrees at 8 bases. V was clipped by 6 bases and J by 7 bases; unmatched bases: 10. There are 15 residues in the CDR3. CDR3 DNA: TGTGCCAGCAGCCCTACCGGACAGGGCCACGGGGAGCTGTTTTTT. It is translated as CASSPTGQGHGELFF.

This rearrangement joins TRBV10-3 to TRBJ2-1; D gene unclear. Trimming took off 6 bases at V and 6 bases at J, with 24 bases between the two ends. Germline values: CDR1 ENHRY, CDR2 SYGVKD. This CDR3 is built from 17 residues. The CDR3 DNA reads TGTGCCATCAGGGACGCCGTCGGACCCTCTTCGGTCAATGAGCAGTTCTTC. It is translated as CAIRDAVGPSSVNEQFF.

There are a few counts of this clonotype. CDR3 region: CASSYTGGGETQYF. The CDR3 DNA sequence: TGCGCCAGCAGCTACACTGGAGGAGGGGAGACCCAGTACTTC. The chain has TRBV5-1 and TRBJ2-5; tentatively, D is TRBD2 (6 bases). In germline, CDR1 is SGHRS, CDR2 YFSETQ. The V end lost 3 bases, the J end lost 5 bases, and 14 bases lay between the germline ends. The CDR3 has 14 residues.

At least ten counts were recorded for this clonotype. CDR3 residues: CSASLGYNEQFF. The CDR3 nucleotides read TGCAGTGCTAGCCTGGGCTACAATGAGCAGTTCTTC. The chain carries TRBV20-1 and TRBJ2-1; D gene unclear. Germline CDR1 reads DFQATT; CDR2 reads SNEGSKA (reference sequence). Trimming cost V 3 bases and J 3 bases, with 6 bases left between them. The CDR3 extends over 12 amino acids.

Here the CDR3 DNA reads TGCAGTGCTAGAGAGGACAGCAACTATGGCTACACCTTC. Residues: CSAREDSNYGYTF. V is TRBV20-1 and J is TRBJ1-2; D perhaps matches TRBD1 (6 bases). The CDR3 has 13 amino acids. V was shortened by 0 bases and J by 2 bases, with 7 bases between the two germline ends. The V gene's germline CDR1 is DFQATT and CDR2 SNEGSKA (reference sequence).

V is TRBV20-1 and J is TRBJ2-5, with no clear D. This CDR3 is built from 12 residues. Trimming shortened V by 6 bases and J by 5 bases, and 13 bases separated the two germline ends. In germline, CDR1 is DFQATT, CDR2 SNEGSKA (reference sequence). Here the CDR3 DNA reads TGCAGTGCGTCTTTAGAGAGGGAGACCCAGTACTTC. It yields the protein CSASLERETQYF.

In this sample, this clonotype turned up a few times. V gene TRBV7-6 combines with J gene TRBJ2-7; D is tentatively TRBD1 or TRBD2 (5 bases each). The CDR3 extends over 15 amino acids. Germline-derived CDR1 and CDR2 are SGHVS and FNYEAQ. Trimming left V 5 bases short and J 3 bases short, with 17 bases between. The CDR3 region has the DNA TGTGCCAGCAGCCCCCGTCCAGGGAGAGTCTACGAGCAGTACTTC. As protein: CASSPRPGRVYEQYF.